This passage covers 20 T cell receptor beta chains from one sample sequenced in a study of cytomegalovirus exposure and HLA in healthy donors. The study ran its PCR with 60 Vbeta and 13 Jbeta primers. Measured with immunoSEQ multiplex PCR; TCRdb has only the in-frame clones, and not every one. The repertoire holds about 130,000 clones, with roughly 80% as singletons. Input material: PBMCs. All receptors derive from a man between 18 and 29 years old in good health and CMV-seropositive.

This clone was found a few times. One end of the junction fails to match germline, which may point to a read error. Here the CDR3 reads CASSEAPETGELFF. The CDR3 DNA sequence: TGTGCCAGCAGTGAAGCGCCGGAAACCGGGGAGCTGTTTTTT. This sequence joins TRBV10-3 and TRBJ2-2; D remains unclear. Germline-derived CDR1 and CDR2 are ENHRY and SYGVKD. The CDR3 has 14 amino acids.

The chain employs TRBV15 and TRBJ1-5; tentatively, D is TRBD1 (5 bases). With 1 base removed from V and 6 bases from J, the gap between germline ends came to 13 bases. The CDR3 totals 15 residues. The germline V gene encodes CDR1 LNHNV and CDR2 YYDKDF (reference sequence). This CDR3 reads CATSRVARGGQPQHF. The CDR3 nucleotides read TGTGCCACCAGCAGAGTGGCGAGGGGAGGTCAGCCCCAGCATTTT.

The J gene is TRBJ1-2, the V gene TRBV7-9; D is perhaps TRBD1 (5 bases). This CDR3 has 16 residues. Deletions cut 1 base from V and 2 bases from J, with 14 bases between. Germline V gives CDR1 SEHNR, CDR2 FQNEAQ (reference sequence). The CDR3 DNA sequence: TGTGCCAGCAGCTTAGGCAGGGAGGAATTGAACTATGGCTACACCTTC. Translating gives CASSLGREELNYGYTF.

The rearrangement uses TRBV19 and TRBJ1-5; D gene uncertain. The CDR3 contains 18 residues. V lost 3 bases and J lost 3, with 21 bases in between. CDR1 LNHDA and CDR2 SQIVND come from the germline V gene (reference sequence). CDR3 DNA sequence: TGTGCCAGTAGTATGACACCTCTCTCTGAGTCGGTCAATCAGCCCCAGCATTTT. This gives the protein CASSMTPLSESVNQPQHF. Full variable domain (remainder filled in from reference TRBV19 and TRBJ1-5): DGGITQSPKYLFRKEGQNVTLSCEQNLNHDAMYWYRQDPGQGLRLIYYSQIVNDFQKGDIAEGYSVSREKKESFPLTVTSAQKNPTAFYLCASSMTPLSESVNQPQHFGDGTRLSIL.

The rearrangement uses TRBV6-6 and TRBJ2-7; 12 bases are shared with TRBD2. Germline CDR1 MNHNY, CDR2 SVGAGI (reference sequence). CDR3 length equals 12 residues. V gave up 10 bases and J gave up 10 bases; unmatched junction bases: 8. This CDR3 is CATGGTSGSQYF. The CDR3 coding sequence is TGTGCCACGGGGGGGACTAGCGGGTCTCAGTACTTC.

CDR3 DNA: TGTGCCAGCAGTGAAGCGCTTGGCGGCACGTCAGGGCTCTACGAGCAGTACTTC. It yields the protein CASSEALGGTSGLYEQYF. The V gene is TRBV2, the J gene TRBJ2-7; tentatively, D is TRBD1 (5 bases). CDR1 and CDR2 from the germline V gene are SNHLY and FYNNEI. The V end lost 0 bases, the J end lost 3 bases, and 21 bases lay between the germline ends. This CDR3 contains 18 residues.

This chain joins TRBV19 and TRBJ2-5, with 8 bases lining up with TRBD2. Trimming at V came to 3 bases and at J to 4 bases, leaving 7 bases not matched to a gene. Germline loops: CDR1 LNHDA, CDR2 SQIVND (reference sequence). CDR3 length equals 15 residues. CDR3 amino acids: CASSMAGGGGETQYF. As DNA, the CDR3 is TGTGCCAGTAGTATGGCGGGGGGAGGCGGAGAGACCCAGTACTTC.

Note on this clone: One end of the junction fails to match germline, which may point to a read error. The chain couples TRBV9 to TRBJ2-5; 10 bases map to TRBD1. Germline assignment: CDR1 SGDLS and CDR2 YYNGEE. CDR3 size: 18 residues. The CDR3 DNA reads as TGTGCCAGCAGGAAACAGCTTCAACCGGGACAGGGGAGAGAGACCCGGTACTTC. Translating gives CASRKQLQPGQGRETRYF.

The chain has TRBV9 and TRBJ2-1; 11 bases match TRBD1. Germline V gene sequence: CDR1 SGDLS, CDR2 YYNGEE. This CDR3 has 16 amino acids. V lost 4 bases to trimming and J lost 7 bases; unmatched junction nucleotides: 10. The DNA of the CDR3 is TGTGCCAGCAGCCCCATTGGCGGACAGGGGGCTAATGAGCAGTTCTTC. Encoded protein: CASSPIGGQGANEQFF.

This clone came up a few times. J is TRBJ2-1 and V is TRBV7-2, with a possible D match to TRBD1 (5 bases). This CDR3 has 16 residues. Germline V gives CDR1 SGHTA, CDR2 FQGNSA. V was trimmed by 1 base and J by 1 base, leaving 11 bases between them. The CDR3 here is CASSLVTGPSYNEQFF. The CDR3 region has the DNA TGTGCCAGCAGCTTAGTTACAGGTCCATCCTACAATGAGCAGTTCTTC.

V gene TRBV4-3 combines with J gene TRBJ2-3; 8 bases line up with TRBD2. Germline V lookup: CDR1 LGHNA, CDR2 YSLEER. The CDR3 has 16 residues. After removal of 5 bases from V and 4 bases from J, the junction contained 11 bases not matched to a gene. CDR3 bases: TGCGCCAGCAGCAGGACGGGGGGGGTTTTAGCAGATACGCAGTATTTT. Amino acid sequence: CASSRTGGVLADTQYF.

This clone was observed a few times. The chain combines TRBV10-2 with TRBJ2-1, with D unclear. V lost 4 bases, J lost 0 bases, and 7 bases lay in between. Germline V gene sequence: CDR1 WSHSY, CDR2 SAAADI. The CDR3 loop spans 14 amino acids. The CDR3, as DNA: TGCGCCAGCAGTGGCGGCAGCTCCTACAATGAGCAGTTCTTC. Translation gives CASSGGSSYNEQFF.

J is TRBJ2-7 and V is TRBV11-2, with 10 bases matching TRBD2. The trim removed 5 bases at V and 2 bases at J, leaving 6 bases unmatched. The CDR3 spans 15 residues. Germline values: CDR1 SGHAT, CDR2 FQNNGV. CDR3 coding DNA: TGTGCCAGCAGCGTCGGACTAGCGGTTACCTACGAGCAGTACTTC. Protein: CASSVGLAVTYEQYF.

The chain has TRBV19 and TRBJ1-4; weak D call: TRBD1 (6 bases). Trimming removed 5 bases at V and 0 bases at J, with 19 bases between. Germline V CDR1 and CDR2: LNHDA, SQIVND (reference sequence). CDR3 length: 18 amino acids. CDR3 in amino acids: CASSPGGRLGATNEKLFF. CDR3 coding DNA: TGTGCCAGTAGTCCGGGGGGCCGCCTGGGTGCAACTAATGAAAAACTGTTTTTT.

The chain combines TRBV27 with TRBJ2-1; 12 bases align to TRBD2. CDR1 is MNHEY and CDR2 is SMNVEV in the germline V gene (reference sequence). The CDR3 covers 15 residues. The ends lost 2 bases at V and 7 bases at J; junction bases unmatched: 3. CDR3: CASSLLAGGTNEQFF. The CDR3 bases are TGTGCCAGCAGTTTACTAGCGGGGGGGACGAATGAGCAGTTCTTC.

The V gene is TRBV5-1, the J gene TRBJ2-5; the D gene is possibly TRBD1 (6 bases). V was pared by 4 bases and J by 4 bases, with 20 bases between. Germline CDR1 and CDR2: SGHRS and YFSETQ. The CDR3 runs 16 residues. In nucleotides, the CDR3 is TGCGCCAGCAGCGCGCCCGCAGGGGTAGGAGGAGAGACCCAGTACTTC. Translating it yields CASSAPAGVGGETQYF.

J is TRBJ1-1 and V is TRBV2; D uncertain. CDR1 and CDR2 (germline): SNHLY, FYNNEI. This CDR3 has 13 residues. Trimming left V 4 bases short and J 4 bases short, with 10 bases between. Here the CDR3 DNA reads TGTGCCAGCAGTGGTTCCCCGAGCACTGAAGCTTTCTTT. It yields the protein CASSGSPSTEAFF.

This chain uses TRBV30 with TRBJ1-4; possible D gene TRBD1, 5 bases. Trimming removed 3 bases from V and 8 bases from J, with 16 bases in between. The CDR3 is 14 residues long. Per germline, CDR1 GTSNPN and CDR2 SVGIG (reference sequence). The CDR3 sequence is CAWRRRGVTEKLFF. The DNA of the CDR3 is TGTGCCTGGAGGAGACGGGGGGTGACGGAAAAACTGTTTTTT.

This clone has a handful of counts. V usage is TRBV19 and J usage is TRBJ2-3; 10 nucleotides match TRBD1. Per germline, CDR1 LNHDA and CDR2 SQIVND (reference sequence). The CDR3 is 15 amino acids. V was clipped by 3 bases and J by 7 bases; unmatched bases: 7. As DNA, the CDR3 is TGTGCCAGTAGTATCGGACAGGGGGTTTCAAATACGCAGTATTTT. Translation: CASSIGQGVSNTQYF.

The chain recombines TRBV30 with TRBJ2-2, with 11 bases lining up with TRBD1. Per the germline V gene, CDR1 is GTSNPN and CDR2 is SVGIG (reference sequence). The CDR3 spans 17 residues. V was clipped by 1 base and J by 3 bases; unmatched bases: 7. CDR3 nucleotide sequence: TGTGCCTGGAGTGCCCCCGGGACAGGGGGGTACACCGGGGAGCTGTTTTTT. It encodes CAWSAPGTGGYTGELFF.